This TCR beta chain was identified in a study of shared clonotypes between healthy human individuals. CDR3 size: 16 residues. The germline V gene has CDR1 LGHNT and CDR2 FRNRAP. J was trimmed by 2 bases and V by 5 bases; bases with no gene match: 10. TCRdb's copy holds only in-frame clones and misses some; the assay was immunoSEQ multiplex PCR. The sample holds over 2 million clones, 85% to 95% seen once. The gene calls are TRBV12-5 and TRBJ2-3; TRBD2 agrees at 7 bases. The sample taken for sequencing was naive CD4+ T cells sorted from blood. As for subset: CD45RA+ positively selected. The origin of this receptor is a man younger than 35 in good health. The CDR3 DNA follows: TGTGCTAGTGGTCCCCCCCGCGGGGGTGCCACAGATACGCAGTATTTT. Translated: CASGPPRGGATDTQYF.